This TCR beta chain was observed in a study of cytomegalovirus exposure and HLA in healthy donors. Notes on the study in general: It was in a later analysis that TCR association rates were seen to vary by HLA locus, highest for DRB1 and lowest for HLA-C.

About this clone: Its antigen is not known.

The PCR had 60 Vbeta and 13 Jbeta primers. Method: immunoSEQ multiplex PCR; TCRdb's copy keeps in-frame clones and lacks some. The table gives tens of thousands of clones; the top ten clones make up 10% to 15% of it. Sequenced: PBMCs. This TCR was recovered from a woman in her twenties or thirties in good health and CMV-seropositive.

This CDR3 is CASSPYRRSGYTGELFF. In DNA, the CDR3 is TGTGCCAGCAGTCCCTATCGACGATCGGGGTACACCGGGGAGCTGTTTTTT. The chain carries TRBV28 and TRBJ2-2; D perhaps matches TRBD2 (5 bases). From germline, CDR1 is MDHEN and CDR2 SYDVKM. CDR3 length equals 17 residues. V was clipped by 5 bases and J by 3 bases, with 19 bases between them.